This is a list of T cell receptor beta chains from one sample in a study of human T cells and chemical hapten exposure. TCRdb itself ran the RACE reads through MiXCR, one entry per CDR3 protein. Seen here are some 80,000 distinct CDR3 sequences, about 10% observed once, and the top ten hold 4% to 5%. The sample in question was whole blood, obtained in connection with sensitization to the hapten diphenylcyclopropenone (DPC). The source of these receptors is a woman in her forties or fifties with alopecia areata. Some clones in this sample may be carry-over from other donors' samples. Both conserved end residues are part of each CDR3. D genes are given only for firm matches. Size is stated for part of the rows, as once, few or many counts, or as a class when the clone is expanded.

>TRBJ2-7|few|TRBD1|TRBV11-2
CASSLEGGPNYEQYF
TGTGCCAGCAGCTTAGAAGGGGGCCCCAACTACGAGCAGTACTTC
>TRBJ2-7|many|.|TRBV28
CASKTLGDVSYEQYF
TGTGCCAGCAAAACATTAGGAGACGTCTCCTACGAGCAGTACTTC
>TRBJ1-5|few|TRBD1|TRBV28
CASSLGQFNQPQHF
TGTGCCAGCAGTTTGGGACAGTTCAATCAGCCCCAGCATTTT
>TRBJ2-7|many|TRBD1|TRBV19
CASASGTGGSYEQYF
TGTGCCAGTGCCTCCGGGACAGGGGGCTCCTACGAGCAGTACTTC
>TRBJ2-4|few|.|TRBV12-3/TRBV12-4
CASSQDSKAKNIQYF
TGTGCCAGCAGTCAGGACTCTAAAGCCAAAAACATTCAGTACTTC
>TRBJ2-1|many|TRBD1|TRBV25-1
CASSVFDRAYNEQFF
TGTGCCAGCAGTGTCTTCGACAGGGCCTACAATGAGCAGTTCTTC
>TRBJ2-1|few|TRBD1|TRBV16
CASSQHGQGIYNEQFF
TGTGCCAGCAGCCAGCATGGACAGGGAATCTACAATGAGCAGTTCTTC
>TRBJ2-7|few|TRBD1|TRBV7-9
CASSPILGQGENYEQYF
TGTGCCAGCAGCCCCATTTTAGGACAGGGTGAGAACTACGAGCAGTACTTC
>TRBJ1-1|many|.|TRBV27
CASSFRSDMNTEAFF
TGTGCCAGCAGTTTCCGTAGTGACATGAACACTGAAGCTTTCTTT
>TRBJ2-1|few|.|TRBV11-3
CASSLYRGIEQFF
TGTGCCAGCAGCCTCTATCGGGGTATTGAGCAGTTCTTC
>TRBJ2-1|many|TRBD2|TRBV12-5
CASGYFPGRGEQFF
TGTGCTAGTGGTTACTTCCCCGGGAGGGGTGAGCAGTTCTTC
>TRBJ1-1|few|.|TRBV29-1
CSVAEHGAEAFF
TGCAGCGTGGCGGAACACGGCGCTGAAGCTTTCTTT
>TRBJ2-7|.|.|TRBV11-2
CASSLMRGPYF
TGTGCCAGCAGCTTAATGCGGGGCCCTTACTTC
>TRBJ2-7|.|TRBD2|TRBV5-1
CASSLGGRQDYEQYF
TGCGCCAGCAGCTTAGGCGGGAGGCAAGATTACGAGCAGTACTTC
>TRBJ2-1|many|.|TRBV6-4
CASSEGRDNEQFF
TGTGCCAGCAGCGAGGGACGGGACAATGAGCAGTTCTTC